These T cell receptor beta chains were read from a single sample in a study of cytomegalovirus exposure and HLA in healthy donors. Sequenced by immunoSEQ multiplex PCR; TCRdb stores in-frame clones only, minus some. This sample has approximately 180,000 clones; more than 75% occur once, and the top ten carry roughly 1.5%. Source material: PBMCs. These receptor sequences come from a woman aged 30 to 39 in good health and CMV-seronegative. CDR3s include the opening cysteine and the closing phenylalanine or tryptophan. A D gene is named only where the DNA matches it firmly. Size values are once, few and many counts, or a class for expanded clones, and some rows have none.

TRBV5-1	NA	NA	TRBJ2-1	CASSYEDNEQFF	TGCGCCAGCAGTTATGAGGACAATGAGCAGTTCTTC
TRBV10-3	TRBD1	NA	TRBJ2-7	CAISLKWDSGYEQYF	TGTGCCATCAGCCTAAAGTGGGACAGTGGCTACGAGCAGTACTTC
TRBV4-2	TRBD2	NA	TRBJ2-4	CASSQAPPIGLGVHIQYF	TGTGCCAGCAGCCAAGCCCCCCCGATCGGACTAGGGGTTCACATTCAGTACTTC
TRBV6-6	TRBD2	few	TRBJ2-5	CASSFERGGRETQYF	TGTGCCAGCAGCTTTGAGCGGGGGGGCCGGGAGACCCAGTACTTC
TRBV7-9	TRBD1	NA	TRBJ2-1	CASRLVNRGLDYNEQFF	TGTGCCAGCAGATTAGTAAACAGGGGGCTTGACTACAATGAGCAGTTCTTC
TRBV9	NA	NA	TRBJ1-4	CASSARGGAPQSEKLFF	TGTGCCAGCAGCGCCAGGGGTGGGGCACCTCAGAGTGAAAAACTGTTTTTT
TRBV4-2	TRBD2	NA	TRBJ2-3	CASSSAGGGTDTQYF	TGTGCCAGCAGCTCAGCGGGGGGGGGCACAGATACGCAGTATTTT
TRBV7-9	NA	NA	TRBJ1-5	CASSLELNQPQHF	TGTGCCAGCAGCTTAGAACTCAATCAGCCCCAGCATTTT
TRBV14	NA	NA	TRBJ1-1	CASSLPASTEAFF	TGTGCCAGCAGTCTTCCCGCGAGCACTGAAGCTTTCTTT
TRBV9	NA	NA	TRBJ1-1	CASSVQTDMNTEAFF	TGTGCCAGCAGCGTTCAGACAGACATGAACACTGAAGCTTTCTTT
TRBV2	NA	NA	TRBJ2-2	CASSDFGGDNTGELFF	TGTGCCAGCAGTGATTTTGGAGGGGATAACACCGGGGAGCTGTTTTTT
TRBV6-5	NA	NA	TRBJ2-2	CASSSPTALGTGELFF	TGTGCCAGCAGTTCCCCGACTGCCTTAGGCACCGGGGAGCTGTTTTTT
TRBV2	TRBD2	NA	TRBJ2-3	CASSGSLSGGEDTQYF	TGTGCCAGCAGTGGGTCTCTTAGCGGGGGGGAGGATACGCAGTATTTT
TRBV15	TRBD1	NA	TRBJ1-2	CATSSDRGLGYTF	TGTGCCACCAGCAGCGACAGGGGGCTTGGCTACACCTTC
TRBV5-6	TRBD1	NA	TRBJ2-6	CASSLRRTGAEGANVLTF	TGTGCCAGCAGCCTACGGCGGACAGGGGCTGAAGGGGCCAACGTCCTGACTTTC
TRBV5-1	NA	NA	TRBJ1-1	CASSLEGATEAFF	TGCGCCAGCAGCTTGGAAGGGGCCACTGAAGCTTTCTTT
TRBV2	NA	NA	TRBJ1-1	CASSEARETGTEAFF	TGTGCCAGCAGTGAAGCGCGGGAGACCGGTACTGAAGCTTTCTTT
TRBV6-6	NA	NA	TRBJ1-5	CASSRTGNGGQPQHF	TGTGCCAGCAGTAGAACAGGGAATGGCGGGCAGCCCCAGCATTTT
TRBV30	NA	NA	TRBJ1-1	CAWSVLSWGAAFF	TGTGCCTGGAGTGTACTGAGTTGGGGAGCAGCTTTCTTT
TRBV5-1	NA	NA	TRBJ1-1	CARNPSRVLNTEAFF	TGCGCCAGGAACCCCTCCAGGGTTCTGAACACTGAAGCTTTCTTT
TRBV10-3	NA	NA	TRBJ2-1	CAISPDRSAEQFF	TGTGCCATCAGCCCCGACAGGTCTGCTGAGCAGTTCTTC
TRBV7-9	NA	NA	TRBJ2-1	CASSPGNLSYNEQFF	TGTGCCAGCAGCCCGGGTAATCTCTCCTACAATGAGCAGTTCTTC
TRBV27	TRBD1	NA	TRBJ2-7	CASSPTQGASYEQYF	TGTGCCAGCAGTCCAACCCAGGGGGCCTCCTACGAGCAGTACTTC
TRBV27	TRBD1	NA	TRBJ2-1	CASSKQGERLNEQFF	TGTGCCAGCTCCAAACAGGGGGAAAGGTTGAATGAGCAGTTCTTC
TRBV27	TRBD2	NA	TRBJ2-1	CASSLSLLAGGPHNEQFF	TGTGCCAGCAGTTTATCTCTCCTAGCGGGGGGCCCGCACAATGAGCAGTTCTTC
TRBV30	NA	NA	TRBJ2-2	CAWSLVVGGELFF	TGTGCCTGGAGTCTAGTAGTTGGCGGGGAGCTGTTTTTT
TRBV6-6	NA	few	TRBJ2-2	CASSSGGLRRGELFF	TGTGCCAGCAGTTCTGGGGGCCTTCGCCGCGGGGAGCTGTTTTTT
TRBV2	TRBD2	once	TRBJ2-7	CASSPGGAVAGYEQYF	TGTGCCAGCAGCCCCGGGGGGGCAGTGGCTGGATACGAGCAGTACTTC
TRBV30	TRBD2	NA	TRBJ2-5	CAWSGSGGRETQYF	TGTGCCTGGAGTGGAAGCGGGGGGCGTGAGACCCAGTACTTC
TRBV4-1	TRBD1	NA	TRBJ1-5	CASSQVDRAQPQHF	TGCGCCAGCAGCCAAGTAGACAGGGCCCAGCCCCAGCATTTT
TRBV18	TRBD1	NA	TRBJ1-1	CASSPTGRTEAFF	TGTGCCAGCTCACCGACAGGGAGGACTGAAGCTTTCTTT
TRBV6-1	NA	NA	TRBJ1-5	CASSAWTGGNQPQHF	TGTGCCAGCAGTGCCTGGACGGGGGGGAACCAGCCCCAGCATTTT
TRBV5-6	NA	NA	TRBJ1-4	CASSHRYTNEKLFF	TGTGCCAGCAGCCACAGATACACTAATGAAAAACTGTTTTTT
TRBV6-1	TRBD2	once	TRBJ2-7	CASSLGLAGGYEQYF	TGTGCCAGCAGCCTGGGACTAGCGGGGGGATACGAGCAGTACTTC
TRBV6-5	NA	once	TRBJ2-5	CASSPYRTAQETQYF	TGTGCCAGCAGTCCCTATAGGACAGCACAAGAGACCCAGTACTTC
TRBV6-5	NA	NA	TRBJ2-7	CASSTTGVGTYEQYF	TGTGCCAGCAGTACTACCGGGGTCGGGACCTACGAGCAGTACTTC
TRBV7-6	TRBD1	NA	TRBJ1-1	CASRPTTGPLTEAFF	TGTGCCAGCAGACCAACGACAGGGCCACTCACTGAAGCTTTCTTT
TRBV30	NA	NA	TRBJ1-2	CAWNVRGGGYTF	TGTGCCTGGAACGTACGGGGTGGGGGCTACACCTTC
TRBV27	NA	NA	TRBJ1-5	CASSFPGQPQHF	TGTGCCAGCAGTTTCCCAGGGCAGCCCCAGCATTTT
TRBV5-1	TRBD2	NA	TRBJ2-2	CASSLETSDTGELFF	TGCGCCAGCAGCTTGGAGACTAGCGACACCGGGGAGCTGTTTTTT
TRBV19	NA	NA	TRBJ2-7	CASSFGGLSYEQYF	TGTGCCAGTAGTTTCGGGGGACTTTCCTACGAGCAGTACTTC
TRBV15	TRBD1	NA	TRBJ2-1	CATSRGTGINEQFF	TGTGCCACCAGCAGAGGGACAGGGATCAATGAGCAGTTCTTC
TRBV29-1	NA	NA	TRBJ2-4	CSVIRDTRNIQYF	TGCAGCGTAATCCGGGACACCCGGAACATTCAGTACTTC
TRBV7-9	NA	NA	TRBJ2-1	CASSSYRERNEQFF	TGTGCCAGCAGCTCTTACAGGGAGAGGAATGAGCAGTTCTTC
TRBV27	NA	NA	TRBJ1-6	CASSFRQLSSYNSPLHF	TGTGCCAGCAGTTTTCGACAGTTAAGCTCCTATAATTCACCCCTCCACTTT
TRBV7-6	NA	NA	TRBJ2-2	CASSLGARLANTGELFF	TGTGCCAGCAGCTTAGGGGCTCGACTAGCGAACACCGGGGAGCTGTTTTTT
TRBV11-3	NA	NA	TRBJ2-1	CASSLGADSEQFF	TGTGCCAGCAGCTTAGGTGCCGATAGTGAGCAGTTCTTC
TRBV13	NA	NA	TRBJ1-1	CASSLGAGLNTEAFF	TGTGCCAGCAGCTTAGGGGCGGGATTGAACACTGAAGCTTTCTTT
TRBV7-8	NA	NA	TRBJ2-3	CASSLGGDRTDTQYF	TGTGCCAGCAGCTTAGGCGGGGATCGCACAGATACGCAGTATTTT
TRBV5-4	NA	NA	TRBJ1-1	CASSLSGDGTEAFF	TGTGCCAGCAGCTTGTCAGGGGATGGCACTGAAGCTTTCTTT
TRBV2	NA	NA	TRBJ1-4	CASSEGRLSEKLFF	TGTGCCAGCAGCGAAGGGCGGCTTAGTGAAAAACTGTTTTTT
TRBV5-1	TRBD2	NA	TRBJ2-7	CASSSGLADSYEQYF	TGCGCCAGCAGCTCAGGACTAGCGGACTCCTACGAGCAGTACTTC
TRBV4-1	TRBD2	NA	TRBJ2-7	CASSQVGLAGGQSYEQYF	TGCGCCAGCAGCCAAGTGGGACTAGCGGGGGGCCAATCCTACGAGCAGTACTTC
TRBV18	TRBD1	NA	TRBJ2-7	CASSPMDGTDLYEQYF	TGTGCCAGCTCACCGATGGATGGGACAGACCTCTACGAGCAGTACTTC
TRBV2	TRBD2	few	TRBJ2-5	CASSGLGLAGQETQYF	TGTGCCAGCAGCGGACTCGGACTAGCGGGACAAGAGACCCAGTACTTC